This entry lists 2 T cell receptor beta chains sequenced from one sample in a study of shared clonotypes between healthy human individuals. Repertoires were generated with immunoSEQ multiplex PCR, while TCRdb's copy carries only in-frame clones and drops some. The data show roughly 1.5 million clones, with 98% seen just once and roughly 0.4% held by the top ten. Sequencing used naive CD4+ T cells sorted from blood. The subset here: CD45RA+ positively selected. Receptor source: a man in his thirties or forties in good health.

The CDR3: CASRRRGDEQFF. CDR3 nucleotide sequence: TGTGCCAGCAGGCGCAGGGGCGATGAGCAGTTCTTC. This chain uses TRBV6-5 with TRBJ2-1; maybe TRBD1 (6 bases). In germline, CDR1 is MNHEY, CDR2 SVGAGI. The ends were cut back, 6 bases at V and 8 bases at J, with 11 bases in the middle. The CDR3 is made up of 12 amino acids.

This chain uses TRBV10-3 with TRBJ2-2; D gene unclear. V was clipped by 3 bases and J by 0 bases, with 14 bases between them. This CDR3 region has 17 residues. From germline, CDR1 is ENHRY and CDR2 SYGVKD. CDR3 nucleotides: TGTGCCATCAGTGATGTAGGCGACACGACGAACACCGGGGAGCTGTTTTTT. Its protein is CAISDVGDTTNTGELFF.